The source of this T cell receptor beta chain is a study of radiotherapy plus CTLA-4 blockade in lung cancer. Overall study: Of the patients, under 20% showed objective responses and approximately 34% attained disease control.

Measured with immunoSEQ multiplex PCR; TCRdb has only the in-frame clones, and not every one. This repertoire shows roughly 32,000 clones, approximately 70% found once; its top ten account for 4%. Details on this clone: The antigen is unknown.

Study-level points and caveats: Clones derived from tumor TCRs expanded in blood after radiotherapy plus ipilimumab.

Patients with chemo-refractory metastatic non-small-cell lung cancer received focal radiation plus CTLA-4 blockade with ipilimumab. This CDR3 spans 13 amino acids. Germline V lookup: CDR1 SGHRS, CDR2 YFSETQ. Trimming took 3 bases from V and 5 from J, leaving 10 bases between them. Sequenced here: peripheral blood, sampled from a patient treated with radiotherapy plus ipilimumab. The source is a human donor with non-small cell lung cancer who had stable disease on radiotherapy plus ipilimumab. The chain uses TRBV5-1 and TRBJ2-3; D is uncertain. In nucleotides, the CDR3 is TGCGCCAGCAGCTCCATGAGTGAAGATACGCAGTATTTT. It encodes CASSSMSEDTQYF.